The rows below give T cell receptor beta chains drawn from one sample of a study of beta chain features in type 1 diabetes. Sequencing used immunoSEQ multiplex PCR; TCRdb keeps in-frame clones, though not all of them. The data show about 370,000 clones, 9.5% to 10% seen once. The material sequenced was central memory CD4+ T cells from blood. These TCRs come from a man aged 25 to 40 with type 1 diabetes. The CDR3 runs from the conserved cysteine through the conserved F or W.

V,J,CDR3
TRBV6-6,TRBJ2-2,CASRPVNTGELFF
TRBV30,TRBJ1-5,CAWSWGQGAERQPQHF
TRBV7-2,TRBJ1-1,CASSPRWGSNTEAFF
TRBV4-2,TRBJ2-2,CASSQETTAGGELFF
TRBV2,TRBJ1-2,CASSEQGANYGYTF
TRBV18,TRBJ1-1,CASTRQNTEAFF
TRBV7-2,TRBJ1-1,CASSLWTGDTEAFF
TRBV7-9,TRBJ1-2,CASSSTGRDSYGYTF
TRBV5-1,TRBJ2-1,CASNPGGESYNEQFF
TRBV27,TRBJ1-1,CASSFTPGQGDTEAFF
TRBV5-1,TRBJ2-3,CASSSGRVPLKTSTDTQYF
TRBV27,TRBJ2-1,CASSPWTSGNEQFF
TRBV7-2,TRBJ2-1,CASSSDRLYNEQFF
TRBV27,TRBJ2-1,CASSSPSITARNEQFF
TRBV19,TRBJ1-5,CASRQGLQPQHF
TRBV7-2,TRBJ1-1,CASSQTGVAFF
TRBV28,TRBJ2-4,CASSSRDRGNIQYF
TRBV18,TRBJ1-1,CASSSLPGEAFF
TRBV28,TRBJ1-5,CASSWVSNQPQHF
TRBV5-6,TRBJ2-7,CASSLLAGGEQYF
TRBV29-1,TRBJ2-7,CSVHDYGGGEQYF
TRBV5-4,TRBJ2-3,CASSHGLAGEVDTQYF
TRBV7-2,TRBJ1-1,CASSSPGTGRTEAFF
TRBV2,TRBJ1-4,CASSYEGATEKLFF
TRBV9,TRBJ2-5,CASSVGGRGQETQYF
TRBV12-2,TRBJ2-5,CASRPQETQYF
TRBV27,TRBJ1-5,CASSKIQGGLNQPQHF
TRBV10-3,TRBJ2-7,CASSDPTGGSYEQYF
TRBV5-1,TRBJ2-5,CASSLVGGTVVETQYF
TRBV4-3,TRBJ1-2,CASSPRQNTGTVTNYGYTF
TRBV2,TRBJ2-5,CASSDDGRRKTQYF
TRBV7-9,TRBJ2-7,CASSGRPWIEQYF
TRBV5-4,TRBJ2-7,CASTLGTPSSYEQYF
TRBV10-3,TRBJ2-5,CAIGGQQETQYF
TRBV6-6,TRBJ1-2,CASTKQGGGYTF
TRBV28,TRBJ2-1,CASSFQRERQFF
TRBV11-2,TRBJ2-1,CASSYSSGSYNEQFF
TRBV28,TRBJ2-7,CASSFGQRTTYEQYF
TRBV25-1,TRBJ2-5,CASSSTGGNQETQYF
TRBV2,TRBJ2-7,CASSSGRDAEQYF
TRBV11-2,TRBJ2-7,CASSDGTSGGNEQYF
TRBV19,TRBJ1-4,CASSIGTGPEKLFF
TRBV18,TRBJ1-5,CASSPLGRGDNQPQHF
TRBV25-1,TRBJ1-2,CASSDAGPNYGYTF
TRBV5-6,TRBJ2-7,CASSGKDSYEQYF
TRBV7-9,TRBJ1-4,CASSTKGAGEKLFF
TRBV29-1,TRBJ1-2,CSVIKGAYGYTF
TRBV20-1,TRBJ2-5,CSARAGETQYF
TRBV5-1,TRBJ2-1,CASSPTASGSYNEQFF
TRBV7-2,TRBJ2-5,CASSSSRAWKTQYF
TRBV27,TRBJ1-5,CASSSWDRGYQPQHF
TRBV6-1,TRBJ2-2,CASSPTSSTGELFF
TRBV6-4,TRBJ1-5,CASRPDRHQPQHF
TRBV7-2,TRBJ2-7,CASSSNHYEQYF
TRBV5-1,TRBJ1-3,CASSPGFAGNTIYF
TRBV28,TRBJ1-1,CASSSGTSNTEAFF